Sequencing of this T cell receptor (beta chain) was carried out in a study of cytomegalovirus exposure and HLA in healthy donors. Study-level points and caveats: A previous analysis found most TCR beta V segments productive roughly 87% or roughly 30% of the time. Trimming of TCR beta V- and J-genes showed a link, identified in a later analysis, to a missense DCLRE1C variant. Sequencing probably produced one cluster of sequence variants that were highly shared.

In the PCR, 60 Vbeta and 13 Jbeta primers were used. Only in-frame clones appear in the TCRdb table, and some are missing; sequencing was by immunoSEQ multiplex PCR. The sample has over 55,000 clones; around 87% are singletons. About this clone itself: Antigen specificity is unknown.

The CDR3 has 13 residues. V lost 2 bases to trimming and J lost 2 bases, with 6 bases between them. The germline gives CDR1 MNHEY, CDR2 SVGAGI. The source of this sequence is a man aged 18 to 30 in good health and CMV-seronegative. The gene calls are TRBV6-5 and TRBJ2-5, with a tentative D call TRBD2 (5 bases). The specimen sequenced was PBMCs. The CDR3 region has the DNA TGTGCCAGCAGTTACCCGGGACAAGAGACCCAGTACTTC. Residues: CASSYPGQETQYF.